This TCR beta chain was profiled in a study of Ad26.COV2.S vaccination and SARS-CoV-2 variants. Study-level information: The donor was enrolled in the Ad26.COV2.S arm of the COV1001 trial. The study gave Ad26.COV2.S intramuscularly, once or twice 56 days apart. Study findings and constraints: Individuals receiving vaccine had higher spike-specific TCR breadth than placebo recipients did. After vaccination, substantial breadth of spike-specific CD8+ and CD4+ responses was reported.

Treatment given: 19 received Ad26.COV2.S at low or high dose, single or two shots; five or six received placebo; per-sample allocation not given. Day 63 following the first vaccine or placebo injection was when the samples were taken. Trimming removed 2 bases at V and 0 bases at J, with 11 bases between. CDR1 is SGHTA and CDR2 is FQGNSA in the germline V gene. The CDR3 spans 17 residues. This table comes from immunoSEQ multiplex PCR, and its TCRdb copy is limited to in-frame clones, with some not included. In the table there are some 640,000 clones, 89% of which are singletons. Comments on this clone: The antigen remains undetermined.

The TCR originated in a person aged 18-65 years who received the Ad26.COV2.S COVID-19 vaccine or a placebo. V and J are TRBV7-2 and TRBJ2-6; D may be TRBD1 (5 bases). This sample comprised peripheral blood, obtained in a trial of Ad26.COV2.S vaccine versus placebo. In DNA form, the CDR3 reads TGTGCCAGCAGCTTACAGGGCCTGGGCTCTGGGGCCAACGTCCTGACTTTC. Encoded protein: CASSLQGLGSGANVLTF.